A single sample gave rise to the 28 T cell receptor beta chains below, sequenced in a study of blood T cell repertoires in COVID-19 (dated by TCRdb to the early 2020s). Library construction relied on the immunoSEQ multiplex PCR assay. TCRdb holds this immuneACCESS table with in-frame rearrangements only. Some clones are missing; in checked studies, unresolved V genes explain under half, and the rest has no known cause. The sample table holds 210,000 or so clones, of which approximately 84% were seen once. Jointly, the top ten make up roughly 4.5% of the sample. The specimen was peripheral blood. The receptors originated from a man aged 50 to 60 with acute or convalescent COVID-19.

J is TRBJ1-5 and V is TRBV18; D possibly corresponds to TRBD1 (5 bases). Germline loops: CDR1 KGHSH, CDR2 LQKENI. The CDR3 is made up of 14 amino acids. V was cut by 6 bases and J by 1 base, with 10 bases left in between. CDR3 residues: CASSATASNQPQHF. DNA of the CDR3: TGTGCCAGCTCCGCGACAGCCAGCAATCAGCCCCAGCATTTT.

The genes are TRBV4-1 and TRBJ1-4; 8 bases line up with TRBD1. The ends lost 7 bases at V and 5 bases at J; junction bases unmatched: 9. Germline CDR1 is MGHRA and CDR2 is YSYEKL. This CDR3 has 15 residues. The CDR3 region is CASTQPRTGNEKLFF. DNA for the CDR3: TGCGCCAGCACCCAGCCCCGGACAGGGAATGAAAAACTGTTTTTT.

V usage is TRBV24-1 and J usage is TRBJ2-3; 7 bases are shared with TRBD1. With 3 bases clipped from V and 5 bases from J, the junction kept 7 bases outside the gene matches. The CDR3 extends over 15 amino acids. Germline values: CDR1 KGHDR, CDR2 SFDVKD. The CDR3 reads CATSDQTGPGDTQYF. As DNA, the CDR3 is TGTGCCACCAGTGATCAGACAGGGCCCGGAGATACGCAGTATTTT.

This clone was counted only a few times. The sample contains more than one DNA sequence encoding this CDR3. V usage is TRBV5-1 and J usage is TRBJ2-1; D remains ambiguous. Per the germline V gene, CDR1 is SGHRS and CDR2 is YFSETQ. Trimming left V 0 bases short and J 0 bases short, with 7 bases between. The CDR3 runs 15 residues. The CDR3 loop is CASSLDGSSYNEQFF. As DNA, the CDR3 is TGCGCCAGCAGCTTGGATGGTAGCTCCTACAATGAGCAGTTCTTC.

J is TRBJ1-2 and V is TRBV2; TRBD1 matches 12 bases. Looked up from germline, CDR1 is SNHLY and CDR2 is FYNNEI. This CDR3 has 13 residues. V dropped 6 bases and J dropped 8; count of bases not matched to a gene: 4. This CDR3 reads CASRGQGAVGYTF. The DNA of the CDR3 is TGTGCCAGCAGGGGACAGGGGGCGGTCGGCTACACCTTC.

The V call is TRBV2, the J call TRBJ1-2; no reliable D call. CDR1 and CDR2 (germline): SNHLY, FYNNEI. Deletions cut 3 bases from V and 4 bases from J, with 9 bases between. The CDR3 has 13 amino acids. The CDR3 is CASSDGGLYGYTF. Written as DNA, the CDR3 is TGTGCCAGCAGTGACGGCGGTCTCTATGGCTACACCTTC.

The rearrangement joins TRBV7-3 to TRBJ2-3, with 7 bases identical to TRBD1. The CDR3 runs to 15 residues. Germline V gene lookup returns CDR1 SGHTA and CDR2 FQGTGA. V gave up 5 bases and J gave up 0 bases; unmatched junction bases: 5. CDR3 loop: CASSRQGISTDTQYF. The CDR3 nucleotides read TGTGCCAGCAGCCGACAGGGAATTAGCACAGATACGCAGTATTTT.

This clone has only a few counts. The chain uses TRBV9 and TRBJ1-4; 9 positions match TRBD1. CDR1 is SGDLS and CDR2 is YYNGEE in the germline V gene. This CDR3 region has 16 residues. V trimming: 0 bases; J trimming: 7 bases; junction bases outside the gene matches: 7. The CDR3 nucleotides read TGTGCCAGCAGCGTAGAACAGGGGGCCCGGGGTGAAAAACTGTTTTTT. This translates into CASSVEQGARGEKLFF.

V is TRBV19 and J is TRBJ1-4, with 8 bases matching TRBD1. Germline CDR1 LNHDA, CDR2 SQIVND (reference sequence). The CDR3 sequence is 15 residues long. The V and J ends lost 3 bases and 8 bases, in that order; junction bases with no gene match: 8. The CDR3 bases are TGTGCCAGTAGTATCCCAGGGACAGGAGGCGAAAAACTGTTTTTT. This sequence encodes CASSIPGTGGEKLFF.

This chain joins TRBV9 and TRBJ1-3, with 7 nucleotides matching TRBD1. CDR1 SGDLS and CDR2 YYNGEE come from the germline V gene. This CDR3 spans 16 amino acids. V shed 3 bases and J 0 bases; nucleotides not matched to a gene: 6. In DNA, the CDR3 is TGTGCCAGCAGCGGACGGACAGGTCGCTCTGGAAACACCATATATTTT. Its protein is CASSGRTGRSGNTIYF. The full variable domain, in which reference TRBV9 and TRBJ1-3 provide the parts outside the CDR3, is DSGVTQTPKHLITATGQRVTLRCSPRSGDLSVYWYQQSLDQGLQFLIQYYNGEERAKGNILERFSAQQFPDLHSELNLSSLELGDSALYFCASSGRTGRSGNTIYFGEGSWLTVV.

A few counts support this clone. This chain joins TRBV11-2 and TRBJ2-7; TRBD1 agrees at 8 bases. From germline, CDR1 is SGHAT and CDR2 FQNNGV. Trimming at V came to 3 bases and at J to 0 bases, leaving 7 bases not matched to a gene. The CDR3 extends over 16 amino acids. The CDR3 sequence: CASSLSPTGGSYEQYF. CDR3 coding DNA: TGTGCCAGCAGCTTGTCCCCTACAGGGGGCTCCTACGAGCAGTACTTC.

This chain joins TRBV5-1 and TRBJ1-2, with TRBD1 as a possible D gene (6 bases). V dropped 4 bases and J dropped 2 bases, with 12 bases sitting between them. This CDR3 spans 14 amino acids. CDR1 is SGHRS, CDR2 YFSETQ, per germline. The DNA for the CDR3 is TGCGCCAGCAGCATCGGGACACCCAACTATGGCTACACCTTC. It encodes CASSIGTPNYGYTF.

V gene TRBV19 combines with J gene TRBJ1-5; 7 bases agree with TRBD1. V shed 7 bases and J 0 bases; nucleotides not matched to a gene: 9. The germline gives CDR1 LNHDA, CDR2 SQIVND (reference sequence). The CDR3 covers 16 residues. The CDR3 loop reads CASKEYGQVSNQPQHF. CDR3 DNA sequence: TGTGCCAGTAAGGAATATGGACAGGTTAGCAATCAGCCCCAGCATTTT.

The chain carries TRBV21-1 and TRBJ1-6; the DNA was not compared with TRBD1, the D call given in the table. TRBV21-1 is a pseudogene locus. CDR3 length: 16 amino acids. The CDR3 DNA reads as TGTGCCAGCAGCAGGACAGAGAGCTCCTATAATTCACCCCTCCACTTT. This translates into CASSRTESSYNSPLHF.

The rearrangement links TRBV7-7 to TRBJ1-4; a possible D gene is TRBD1 (6 bases). Trimming removed 2 bases at V and 7 bases at J, with 14 bases between. Germline lookup yields CDR1 SSHAT and CDR2 FNYEAQ (reference sequence). The CDR3 spans 15 residues. The DNA for the CDR3 is TGTGCCAGCAGCTTACGCGCGGGCAGGGGTGAAAAACTGTTTTTT. It codes for CASSLRAGRGEKLFF.

The chain joins TRBV27 to TRBJ2-5; TRBD2 matches 8 bases. With V trimmed by 4 bases and J by 5 bases, 9 bases remained unmatched. The germline CDR1 and CDR2 sequences are MNHEY and SMNVEV (reference sequence). CDR3 size: 15 residues. The chain's CDR3 is CASSSLRGGMETQYF. CDR3 coding DNA: TGTGCCAGCAGTTCCCTACGCGGGGGGATGGAGACCCAGTACTTC.

The chain couples TRBV12-3 or TRBV12-4 to TRBJ1-5, with D hard to call. The CDR3 loop spans 13 amino acids. The germline V and J ends were trimmed by 4 bases and 6 bases, with 10 bases remaining between them. CDR3 sequence reads: CASSWQESQPQHF. CDR3 nucleotides: TGTGCCAGCAGTTGGCAGGAAAGTCAGCCCCAGCATTTT.

This clone has only one observation. The rearrangement uses TRBV7-2 and TRBJ1-2, with a tentative D call TRBD1 (5 bases). The ends were cut back, 3 bases at V and 8 bases at J, with 19 bases in the middle. The length of the CDR3 is 15 residues. Germline loops: CDR1 SGHTA, CDR2 FQGNSA. The CDR3 loop reads CASSFGRTGLWGYTF. DNA of the CDR3: TGTGCCAGCAGCTTTGGAAGGACGGGACTATGGGGCTACACCTTC. Full variable domain (remainder filled in from reference TRBV7-2 and TRBJ1-2): GAGVSQSPSNKVTEKGKDVELRCDPISGHTALYWYRQSLGQGLEFLIYFQGNSAPDKSGLPSDRFSAERTGGSVSTLTIQRTQQEDSAVYLCASSFGRTGLWGYTFGSGTRLTVV.

Here the CDR3 DNA reads TGTGCCAGCAGTACCGGGGGAGGAGGAGCCTACGAGCAGTACTTC. It specifies CASSTGGGGAYEQYF. The rearrangement joins TRBV6-5 to TRBJ2-7; D perhaps matches TRBD2 (6 bases). Germline loops: CDR1 MNHEY, CDR2 SVGAGI. There are 15 residues in the CDR3. V was trimmed by 5 bases and J by 2 bases, leaving 16 bases between them.

The chain recombines TRBV7-9 with TRBJ1-2, with TRBD1 matching over 8 bases. CDR3 size: 14 residues. Germline V gene lookup returns CDR1 SEHNR and CDR2 FQNEAQ (reference sequence). V was clipped by 5 bases and J by 6 bases; unmatched bases: 8. The CDR3 protein is CASSVQGVPNGYTF. CDR3 nucleotides: TGTGCCAGCAGCGTACAGGGGGTTCCGAATGGCTACACCTTC.

The rearrangement joins TRBV29-1 to TRBJ1-1; D possibly corresponds to TRBD1 (6 bases). Trimming shortened V by 4 bases and J by 1 base, and 10 bases separated the two germline ends. This CDR3 is 13 amino acids long. Germline V gene data show CDR1 as SQVTM and CDR2 as ANQGSEA. CDR3 loop: CSVGEGQNTEAFF. For the CDR3, the DNA is TGCAGCGTTGGGGAGGGACAGAACACTGAAGCTTTCTTT. The full variable domain, rest sourced from reference TRBV29-1 and TRBJ1-1, is SAVISQKPSRDICQRGTSLTIQCQVDSQVTMMFWYRQQPGQSLTLIATANQGSEATYESGFVIDKFPISRPNLTFSTLTVSNMSPEDSSIYLCSVGEGQNTEAFFGQGTRLTVV.

The chain employs TRBV12-3 or TRBV12-4 and TRBJ1-2; D is undetermined. The CDR3 contains 13 residues. V lost 6 bases to trimming and J lost 6 bases, with 14 bases between them. The CDR3 bases are TGTGCCAGCAGCCCCCAACTATACAATGGCTACACCTTC. This sequence encodes CASSPQLYNGYTF.

The gene calls are TRBV5-5 and TRBJ1-2; D is possibly TRBD1 (5 bases). V lost 2 bases, J lost 3 bases, and 8 bases lay in between. In germline, CDR1 is SGHKS, CDR2 YYEKEE (reference sequence). CDR3 length equals 13 residues. CDR3 sequence reads: CASSFGGDYGYTF. CDR3 bases: TGTGCCAGCAGCTTTGGGGGGGACTATGGCTACACCTTC.

This clone has a handful of counts. The rearrangement uses TRBV2 and TRBJ1-1; possibly TRBD1 for D (5 bases). The CDR3 length is 13 residues. CDR1 is SNHLY and CDR2 is FYNNEI in the germline V gene. The V end was cut by 2 bases, the J end by 5 bases, with 9 bases between. Here the CDR3 reads CASSERRDTEAFF. The CDR3 region has the DNA TGTGCCAGCAGTGAACGCAGGGATACTGAAGCTTTCTTT.

The genes are TRBV7-2 and TRBJ2-1; 12 bases map to TRBD1. This CDR3 contains 18 residues. CDR1 and CDR2 from the germline V gene are SGHTA and FQGNSA. V gave up 4 bases and J gave up 9 bases; unmatched junction bases: 16. The CDR3, as DNA: TGTGCCAGCAGCTCTAGCGGCGCTCTCCCGGGACAGGGGGCTGAGCAGTTCTTC. Amino acids: CASSSSGALPGQGAEQFF.

The CDR3 nucleotides read TGTGCCAGCAGTTTAGAAACAGGGGGCTGGGGCACTGAAGCTTTCTTT. Translated: CASSLETGGWGTEAFF. V is TRBV28 and J is TRBJ1-1; TRBD1 agrees at 9 bases. Germline loops: CDR1 MDHEN, CDR2 SYDVKM. Unmatched junction bases numbered 8, after V lost 2 bases and J lost 4 bases. CDR3 length: 16 amino acids.

V usage is TRBV5-6 and J usage is TRBJ1-2, with D possibly TRBD1 on 5 matching bases. The germline V gene encodes CDR1 SGHDT and CDR2 YYEEEE. CDR3 size: 14 residues. The germline V and J ends were trimmed by 5 bases and 5 bases, with 16 bases remaining between them. This CDR3 is CASSPGAVDYGYTF. The CDR3, as DNA: TGTGCCAGCAGTCCTGGGGCGGTGGATTATGGCTACACCTTC.

Comment on this clone: A junction end diverges from the germline sequence, so it may reflect a read error. The chain recombines TRBV24-1 with TRBJ1-2; tentatively, D is TRBD1 (5 bases). The V gene's germline CDR1 is KGHDR and CDR2 SFDVKD. CDR3 length: 12 amino acids. The CDR3 spells CATSVRPGGVYF. The DNA of the CDR3 is TGTGCCACCAGTGTTCGCCCCGGGGGGGTATACTTC.